Presented here are 25 T cell receptor beta chains from one specimen sequenced in a study of blood T cell repertoires in COVID-19. Sequencing was performed with immunoSEQ multiplex PCR; in TCRdb, only in-frame clones are kept and a portion is missing. The sample carries over 50,000 clones, approximately 88% recorded once. The sequencing input was peripheral blood. Receptors were obtained from a man in his 60s with COVID-19, enrolled during active disease.

The chain couples TRBV11-2 to TRBJ2-5; a possible D gene is TRBD1 (5 bases). With 7 bases removed from V and 1 base from J, the gap between germline ends came to 13 bases. This CDR3 is built from 14 residues. CDR1 is SGHAT, CDR2 FQNNGV, per germline. CDR3 loop: CASNETDFQETQYF. DNA of the CDR3: TGTGCCAGCAATGAGACAGATTTCCAAGAGACCCAGTACTTC.

This clone was observed a single time. CDR3 amino acids: CASSDGQHSGNTIYF. The CDR3 bases are TGCGCCAGCAGTGATGGACAGCACTCTGGAAACACCATATATTTT. The chain combines TRBV10-1 with TRBJ1-3; D might be TRBD1 (6 bases). The germline gives CDR1 WNHNN, CDR2 SYGVQD (reference sequence). CDR3 length: 15 amino acids. Between the trimmed V and J ends, which lost 3 bases and 0 bases, there was a span of 9 bases.

The CDR3 spells CASSPQADGYGYTF. As DNA, the CDR3 is TGTGCCAGCTCACCACAGGCGGATGGCTATGGCTACACCTTC. The J gene is TRBJ1-2, the V gene TRBV18; the D is unclear. CDR3 length: 14 residues. In germline, CDR1 is KGHSH, CDR2 LQKENI. Trimming removed 1 base at V and 4 bases at J, with 10 bases between.

This chain joins TRBV28 and TRBJ2-3; 9 bases are shared with TRBD2. Germline loops: CDR1 MDHEN, CDR2 SYDVKM. V was pared by 6 bases and J by 3 bases, with 10 bases of the junction left unmatched. The CDR3 loop spans 16 amino acids. The CDR3 bases are TGTGCCAGCAGGCCTATAGCGGGAGCTGTAACAGATACGCAGTATTTT. This codes for CASRPIAGAVTDTQYF.

The chain recombines TRBV7-7 with TRBJ2-3; D remains unclear. Germline V gene sequence: CDR1 SSHAT, CDR2 FNYEAQ (reference sequence). Trimming shortened V by 5 bases and J by 4 bases, and 10 bases separated the two germline ends. The CDR3 covers 13 residues. CDR3 protein: CASSRVRADTQYF. In DNA form, the CDR3 reads TGTGCCAGCAGCCGAGTACGAGCAGATACGCAGTATTTT.

V and J are TRBV2 and TRBJ1-1; D is unresolved. This CDR3 has 13 residues. The germline gives CDR1 SNHLY, CDR2 FYNNEI. Trimming took off 10 bases at V and 0 bases at J, with 12 bases between the two ends. CDR3 DNA sequence: TGTGCCACAGCAGGAGGGATGAACACTGAAGCTTTCTTT. This sequence encodes CATAGGMNTEAFF.

The rearrangement links TRBV27 to TRBJ1-1, with 9 nucleotides matching TRBD1. The trim removed 4 bases at V and 0 bases at J, leaving 6 bases unmatched. There are 16 residues in the CDR3. Germline CDR1 and CDR2: MNHEY and SMNVEV (reference sequence). CDR3: CASSSGTGLMNTEAFF. CDR3 in DNA: TGTGCCAGCAGTTCCGGGACAGGGCTCATGAACACTGAAGCTTTCTTT.

This clone was seen only once. The V and J genes are TRBV12-3 or TRBV12-4 and TRBJ1-1; 8 bases agree with TRBD1. This CDR3 contains 12 residues. The V and J ends lost 6 bases and 12 bases, in that order; junction bases with no gene match: 9. The CDR3 region is CASRKGQGRTFF. The CDR3 DNA follows: TGTGCCAGCAGAAAAGGACAGGGAAGAACTTTCTTT.

CDR3 sequence: CASRVTGVGNTIYF. CDR3 bases: TGTGCCAGCAGGGTGACAGGGGTTGGCAACACCATATATTTT. The gene calls are TRBV28 and TRBJ1-3; 8 bases match TRBD1. The CDR3 is 14 amino acids. Trimming took 6 bases from V and 7 from J; bases not matched to a gene: 8. Looked up from germline, CDR1 is MDHEN and CDR2 is SYDVKM. The full variable domain, with the rest looked up from reference TRBV28 and TRBJ1-3, is DVKVTQSSRYLVKRTGEKVFLECVQDMDHENMFWYRQDPGLGLRLIYFSYDVKMKEKGDIPEGYSVSREKKERFSLILESASTNQTSMYLCASRVTGVGNTIYFGEGSWLTVV.

This sequence joins TRBV19 and TRBJ2-7, with D perhaps matching TRBD1 (6 bases). Trimming took off 5 bases at V and 3 bases at J, with 17 bases between the two ends. The length of the CDR3 is 15 residues. CDR1 is LNHDA, CDR2 SQIVND, per germline (reference sequence). The CDR3: CASSLRPQGRYEQYF. In DNA, the CDR3 is TGTGCCAGTAGTTTGAGGCCTCAGGGGCGCTACGAGCAGTACTTC. Using reference TRBV19 and TRBJ2-7 for the parts outside the CDR3, the full variable domain is DGGITQSPKYLFRKEGQNVTLSCEQNLNHDAMYWYRQDPGQGLRLIYYSQIVNDFQKGDIAEGYSVSREKKESFPLTVTSAQKNPTAFYLCASSLRPQGRYEQYFGPGTRLTVT.

The chain links TRBV28 to TRBJ2-5; TRBD1 is a possible D gene (5 bases). The V gene's germline CDR1 is MDHEN and CDR2 SYDVKM. Trimming stripped 6 bases from V and 7 bases from J, with 15 bases between. This CDR3 region has 13 residues. The CDR3 here is CASSYDSLGTQYF. CDR3 DNA: TGTGCCAGCAGCTACGACAGCCTGGGGACCCAGTACTTC.

The V and J genes are TRBV7-9 and TRBJ1-2; D is perhaps TRBD1 (6 bases). The germline V gene encodes CDR1 SEHNR and CDR2 FQNEAQ (reference sequence). Trimming took 3 bases from V and 1 from J, leaving 12 bases between them. The CDR3 has 15 amino acids. CDR3 coding DNA: TGTGCCAGCAGCTTGTCAGGGGATAATAACTATGGCTACACCTTC. Translating gives CASSLSGDNNYGYTF.

V is TRBV5-4 and J is TRBJ2-3; 10 nucleotides line up with TRBD1. The CDR3 is 14 amino acids. Germline lookup yields CDR1 SGHNT and CDR2 YYREEE (reference sequence). V trimming: 4 bases; J trimming: 3 bases; junction bases outside the gene matches: 2. CDR3 residues: CASSKGQGTDTQYF. The CDR3 nucleotides read TGTGCCAGCAGCAAGGGACAGGGGACAGATACGCAGTATTTT.

V usage is TRBV12-3 or TRBV12-4 and J usage is TRBJ1-2; TRBD1 is a possible D gene (6 bases). V was trimmed by 5 bases and J by 8 bases, leaving 15 bases between them. The CDR3 length is 13 residues. CDR3 residues: CASSIGGTYGYTF. The CDR3 DNA reads TGTGCCAGCAGTATAGGGGGGACTTACGGCTACACCTTC.

This chain uses TRBV30 with TRBJ2-5, with TRBD1 as a possible D gene (5 bases). V lost 2 bases to trimming and J lost 7 bases, with 14 bases between them. The CDR3 is 13 amino acids. Per the germline V gene, CDR1 is GTSNPN and CDR2 is SVGIG (reference sequence). CDR3: CAWSLGVTGTQYF. The CDR3 region has the DNA TGTGCCTGGAGTCTAGGGGTTACTGGGACCCAGTACTTC.

This chain links TRBV7-9 with TRBJ2-3, with TRBD1 matching 9 bases. Germline V gene lookup returns CDR1 SEHNR and CDR2 FQNEAQ (reference sequence). V lost 7 bases, J lost 2 bases, and 10 bases stayed unmatched. The CDR3 totals 16 residues. Here the CDR3 DNA reads TGTGCCAGCACCCCAAGAGGACAGGGGTCCACAGATACGCAGTATTTT. Its protein product is CASTPRGQGSTDTQYF.

J is TRBJ2-7 and V is TRBV7-3, with 8 bases fitting TRBD2. The CDR3 is 15 amino acids. The V and J ends lost 5 bases and 9 bases, in that order; junction bases with no gene match: 15. CDR1 SGHTA and CDR2 FQGTGA come from the germline V gene. CDR3 region: CASSPPGGEAGVQYF. The DNA for the CDR3 is TGTGCCAGCAGCCCCCCCGGAGGGGAAGCGGGGGTGCAGTACTTC.

The chain employs TRBV11-2 and TRBJ1-2, with 8 bases lining up with TRBD1. Germline CDR1 and CDR2: SGHAT and FQNNGV. With V trimmed by 6 bases and J by 2 bases, 5 bases remained unmatched. The CDR3 is made up of 14 amino acids. CDR3 bases: TGTGCCAGCAGATCCGACAGGGGCAACTATGGCTACACCTTC. Encoded protein: CASRSDRGNYGYTF.

This chain connects TRBV19 to TRBJ1-2, with D tentatively TRBD1 (5 bases). The CDR3 totals 14 residues. Germline V CDR1 and CDR2: LNHDA, SQIVND (reference sequence). Between the trimmed V and J ends, which lost 6 bases and 0 bases, there was a span of 11 bases. The CDR3 reads CASSLGGSNYGYTF. The CDR3 nucleotides read TGTGCCAGTAGCCTCGGGGGTTCTAACTATGGCTACACCTTC. The whole variable domain, remainder taken from reference TRBV19 and TRBJ1-2, is DGGITQSPKYLFRKEGQNVTLSCEQNLNHDAMYWYRQDPGQGLRLIYYSQIVNDFQKGDIAEGYSVSREKKESFPLTVTSAQKNPTAFYLCASSLGGSNYGYTFGSGTRLTVV.

The rearrangement joins TRBV27 to TRBJ2-7; 14 nucleotides agree with TRBD2. The germline CDR1 and CDR2 sequences are MNHEY and SMNVEV (reference sequence). The CDR3 is 19 amino acids. The trim removed 4 bases at V and 1 base at J, leaving 12 bases unmatched. The CDR3 region has the DNA TGTGCCAGCAGTTCCCCCCCCGGACTAGCGGGGGGCGTTTCCTACGAGCAGTACTTC. It yields the protein CASSSPPGLAGGVSYEQYF.

V and J are TRBV9 and TRBJ1-1; 9 positions match TRBD1. The CDR3 extends over 15 amino acids. V shed 2 bases and J 1 base; nucleotides not matched to a gene: 3. Germline V gene lookup returns CDR1 SGDLS and CDR2 YYNGEE. CDR3 nucleotides: TGTGCCAGCAGCGTCGGGACAGGGTGGAACACTGAAGCTTTCTTT. Translating gives CASSVGTGWNTEAFF.

The V gene is TRBV7-3, the J gene TRBJ2-3; 8 bases match TRBD2. Per the germline V gene, CDR1 is SGHTA and CDR2 is FQGTGA. With 1 base clipped from V and 2 bases from J, the junction kept 8 bases outside the gene matches. The CDR3 totals 17 residues. CDR3 loop: CASSLIGRGAATDTQYF. CDR3 in DNA: TGTGCCAGCAGCTTAATAGGGCGGGGGGCAGCCACAGATACGCAGTATTTT.

V gene TRBV6-5 combines with J gene TRBJ1-6, with 10 bases fitting TRBD1. After removal of 5 bases from V and 10 bases from J, the junction contained 8 bases not matched to a gene. The CDR3 consists of 15 residues. Germline V CDR1 and CDR2: MNHEY, SVGAGI. This chain's CDR3 is CASSRQGARGSPLHF. The CDR3 coding sequence is TGTGCCAGCAGTCGACAGGGGGCGCGGGGGTCACCCCTCCACTTT.

This clone came up a few times. The J gene is TRBJ1-1, the V gene TRBV7-9; TRBD1 matches 12 bases. With 5 bases clipped from V and 4 bases from J, the junction kept 8 bases outside the gene matches. The CDR3 has 16 amino acids. Germline-derived CDR1 and CDR2 are SEHNR and FQNEAQ (reference sequence). The CDR3 DNA sequence: TGTGCCAGCAGCATCCGGGACAGGGGGCGCAGCACTGAAGCTTTCTTT. Protein: CASSIRDRGRSTEAFF.

The rearrangement joins TRBV19 to TRBJ1-4; weak D call: TRBD1 (5 bases). V lost 5 bases and J 0 bases, leaving 13 bases between the germline ends. Germline V gene data show CDR1 as LNHDA and CDR2 as SQIVND (reference sequence). The CDR3 is 16 residues long. The CDR3 region has the DNA TGTGCCAGTAGTGAACAGGTGGTCTCAACTAATGAAAAACTGTTTTTT. Translating it yields CASSEQVVSTNEKLFF.